The 22 T cell receptor beta chains given below trace back to one sample, sequenced in a study of OX40 agonist ivuxolimab in advanced cancers. Assay used: immunoSEQ multiplex PCR; TCRdb lists only in-frame clones, some missing. The sample carries roughly 80,000 clones, approximately 85% recorded once. Sequenced material: CD4+ or CD8+ T cells sorted from blood, taken in a trial of the OX40 agonist ivuxolimab. The receptors here all came from an adult with an advanced solid tumor such as melanoma, head and neck, liver or kidney cancer.

The chain uses TRBV7-2 and TRBJ2-5, with 7 bases lining up with TRBD1. This CDR3 spans 13 amino acids. The germline V gene has CDR1 SGHTA and CDR2 FQGNSA. Unmatched junction bases numbered 6, after V lost 6 bases and J lost 5 bases. CDR3 sequence: CASSRTGDETQYF. The CDR3 region has the DNA TGTGCCAGCAGTAGAACAGGGGACGAGACCCAGTACTTC.

This clone has a single count. The same CDR3 can be traced to other DNA sequences in this sample. The chain carries TRBV29-1 and TRBJ1-1; the D gene is possibly TRBD1 (5 bases). The CDR3 is made up of 12 amino acids. The germline V and J ends were trimmed by 6 bases and 4 bases, with 12 bases remaining between them. Germline V lookup: CDR1 SQVTM, CDR2 ANQGSEA. CDR3 loop: CSVRMGGTEAFF. CDR3 sequence (DNA): TGCAGCGTCCGGATGGGGGGCACTGAAGCTTTCTTT.

CDR3 nucleotide sequence: TGTGCCAGCAGCTTAGAAGCGGGAGGGGTCCACGAGCAGTACTTC. This gives the protein CASSLEAGGVHEQYF. The rearrangement uses TRBV7-3 and TRBJ2-7, with 10 bases aligning to TRBD2. CDR1 and CDR2 from the germline V gene are SGHTA and FQGTGA. The CDR3 has 15 residues. Unmatched junction bases numbered 6, after V lost 2 bases and J lost 5 bases.

This chain joins TRBV28 and TRBJ1-2; D gene ambiguous. The CDR3 runs to 13 residues. V was clipped by 7 bases and J by 8 bases, with 17 bases between them. CDR1 MDHEN and CDR2 SYDVKM come from the germline V gene. This CDR3 is CASNPSEGGGYTF. Here the CDR3 DNA reads TGTGCCAGCAACCCATCGGAGGGCGGCGGCTACACCTTC.

The DNA of the CDR3 is TGTGCCAGTAGTGGACATCGACAGGGGTACTATGGCTACACCTTC. Translating it yields CASSGHRQGYYGYTF. The V and J genes are TRBV19 and TRBJ1-2, with TRBD1 matching over 8 bases. Germline lookup yields CDR1 LNHDA and CDR2 SQIVND (reference sequence). The V and J ends lost 5 bases and 3 bases, in that order; junction bases with no gene match: 8. The CDR3 runs 15 residues. The full variable domain, in which reference TRBV19 and TRBJ1-2 provide the parts outside the CDR3, is DGGITQSPKYLFRKEGQNVTLSCEQNLNHDAMYWYRQDPGQGLRLIYYSQIVNDFQKGDIAEGYSVSREKKESFPLTVTSAQKNPTAFYLCASSGHRQGYYGYTFGSGTRLTVV.

This chain connects TRBV11-3 to TRBJ2-3, with TRBD2 matching over 7 bases. V shed 8 bases and J 2 bases; nucleotides not matched to a gene: 7. This CDR3 has 14 amino acids. Germline V gene lookup returns CDR1 SGHNT and CDR2 YENEEA. The CDR3 region is CASGTGGTTDTQYF. The CDR3 coding sequence is TGTGCCAGCGGGACGGGGGGAACCACAGATACGCAGTATTTT.

The chain recombines TRBV18 with TRBJ2-7, with D uncertain. Germline V CDR1 and CDR2: KGHSH, LQKENI. The CDR3 consists of 11 residues. V was cut by 3 bases and J by 6 bases, with 6 bases left in between. The DNA of the CDR3 is TGTGCCAGCTCACCGAAATCCGAGCAGTACTTC. It encodes CASSPKSEQYF.

The rearrangement uses TRBV18 and TRBJ1-5; no clear D gene. This CDR3 comprises 15 residues. Germline V gene data show CDR1 as KGHSH and CDR2 as LQKENI. V dropped 4 bases and J dropped 3 bases, with 13 bases sitting between them. The CDR3 here is CASSHDAPTNQPQHF. The CDR3 coding sequence is TGTGCCAGCTCACACGACGCACCTACCAATCAGCCCCAGCATTTT. Full variable domain (remainder filled in from reference TRBV18 and TRBJ1-5): NAGVMQNPRHLVRRRGQEARLRCSPMKGHSHVYWYRQLPEEGLKFMVYLQKENIIDESGMPKERFSAEFPKEGPSILRIQQVVRGDSAAYFCASSHDAPTNQPQHFGDGTRLSIL.

The chain recombines TRBV7-9 with TRBJ1-2; 7 bases are a match to TRBD1. Germline V gives CDR1 SEHNR, CDR2 FQNEAQ (reference sequence). V trimming: 7 bases; J trimming: 0 bases; junction bases outside the gene matches: 11. The CDR3 runs to 16 residues. The DNA for the CDR3 is TGTGCCAGCAACTGGGGAGGGGGCACGGCTAACTATGGCTACACCTTC. It yields the protein CASNWGGGTANYGYTF.

The table lists this clone with a few counts. The V and J genes are TRBV14 and TRBJ2-7; 8 bases agree with TRBD2. CDR1 and CDR2 from the germline V gene are SGHDN and FVKESK. CDR3 length: 14 residues. With V trimmed by 3 bases and J by 4 bases, 5 bases remained unmatched. The CDR3 here is CASSQASGRYEQYF. The DNA of the CDR3 is TGTGCCAGCAGCCAGGCTAGCGGGCGGTACGAGCAGTACTTC.

The rearrangement uses TRBV6-1 and TRBJ2-1; D call uncertain. Looked up from germline, CDR1 is MNHNS and CDR2 is SASEGT. V gave up 2 bases and J gave up 7 bases, with 3 bases separating them. The CDR3 runs to 11 residues. The CDR3 protein is CASSERNEQFF. In DNA, the CDR3 is TGTGCCAGCAGTGAACGGAATGAGCAGTTCTTC.

The chain carries TRBV5-6 and TRBJ1-2; no reliable D call. V lost 1 base to trimming and J lost 0 bases, with 7 bases between them. CDR1 SGHDT and CDR2 YYEEEE come from the germline V gene. CDR3 size: 14 residues. For the CDR3, the DNA is TGTGCCAGCAGCTTGAACGGTGCTAACTATGGCTACACCTTC. Protein: CASSLNGANYGYTF.

V usage is TRBV2 and J usage is TRBJ1-4; D is undetermined. This CDR3 spans 15 amino acids. Trimming took 2 bases from V and 0 from J, leaving 7 bases between them. The V gene's germline CDR1 is SNHLY and CDR2 FYNNEI. CDR3 region: CASSEQYATNEKLFF. Written as DNA, the CDR3 is TGTGCCAGCAGTGAACAGTATGCAACTAATGAAAAACTGTTTTTT.

V is TRBV7-3 and J is TRBJ2-1, with 8 bases that match TRBD1. Trimming removed 6 bases from V and 4 bases from J; junction bases left unmatched: 11. Germline-derived CDR1 and CDR2 are SGHTA and FQGTGA. This CDR3 spans 16 amino acids. CDR3 region: CASSYTGNRGYNEQFF. The CDR3 DNA is TGTGCCAGCAGTTACACCGGGAACAGGGGGTACAATGAGCAGTTCTTC.

As DNA, the CDR3 is TGTGCCAGCAAAGCAAGCTACACTGAAGCTTTCTTT. Translating it yields CASKASYTEAFF. This chain uses TRBV28 with TRBJ1-1; D gene unclear. CDR1 and CDR2 (germline): MDHEN, SYDVKM. The V end was cut by 7 bases, the J end by 3 bases, with 9 bases between. CDR3 length equals 12 residues.

The chain couples TRBV5-4 to TRBJ2-7, with D possibly matching TRBD1 (5 bases). The V gene's germline CDR1 is SGHNT and CDR2 YYREEE (reference sequence). The CDR3 is made up of 15 amino acids. Trimming removed 0 bases from V and 5 bases from J, with 15 bases in between. The CDR3 nucleotides read TGTGCCAGCAGCTTGGCCGCCAGGGTCGGCCACGAGCAGTACTTC. It specifies CASSLAARVGHEQYF.

This chain links TRBV28 with TRBJ2-3; D is unclear. The CDR3 covers 18 residues. CDR1 and CDR2 (germline): MDHEN, SYDVKM. Trimming shortened V by 4 bases and J by 3 bases, and 23 bases separated the two germline ends. As DNA, the CDR3 is TGTGCCAGCAGTTCCACGTCCAGAACTGTAGTGGGGACAGATACGCAGTATTTT. This encodes CASSSTSRTVVGTDTQYF.

The chain employs TRBV20-1 and TRBJ2-5, with D perhaps being TRBD1 or TRBD2 (5 bases each). The germline V and J ends were trimmed by 7 bases and 5 bases, with 11 bases remaining between them. CDR1 is DFQATT, CDR2 SNEGSKA, per germline (reference sequence). The CDR3 is 11 amino acids. In DNA, the CDR3 is TGCAGTGGGACGGGGCGGGAGACCCAGTACTTC. Amino acids: CSGTGRETQYF.

The chain uses TRBV5-4 and TRBJ2-5; 7 nucleotides line up with TRBD2. V shed 0 bases and J 4 bases; nucleotides not matched to a gene: 3. CDR1 and CDR2 (germline): SGHNT, YYREEE (reference sequence). This CDR3 is 14 amino acids long. The CDR3 region is CASSLELASETQYF. The CDR3 coding sequence is TGTGCCAGCAGCTTGGAACTAGCGTCAGAGACCCAGTACTTC.

This chain connects TRBV2 to TRBJ2-5; tentatively, D is TRBD2 (5 bases). CDR1 is SNHLY, CDR2 FYNNEI, per germline. The CDR3 contains 13 residues. The ends were cut back, 8 bases at V and 2 bases at J, with 12 bases in the middle. In DNA, the CDR3 is TGTGCCAGCGAGTGGACGGGGCAAGAGACCCAGTACTTC. It is translated as CASEWTGQETQYF. Drawing the rest from reference TRBV2 and TRBJ2-5, the complete variable domain is EPEVTQTPSHQVTQMGQEVILRCVPISNHLYFYWYRQILGQKVEFLVSFYNNEISEKSEIFDDQFSVERPDGSNFTLKIRSTKLEDSAMYFCASEWTGQETQYFGPGTRLLVL.

This clone appeared a single time. This chain uses TRBV29-1 with TRBJ1-2; TRBD1 is a possible D gene (6 bases). Trimming removed 4 bases from V and 8 bases from J, with 17 bases in between. Germline V gene sequence: CDR1 SQVTM, CDR2 ANQGSEA. The CDR3 runs to 13 residues. The CDR3 protein is CSVVRGAGEGYTF. In DNA, the CDR3 is TGCAGCGTTGTTCGGGGGGCTGGAGAAGGCTACACCTTC.

The chain employs TRBV5-1 and TRBJ2-7; 8 bases agree with TRBD2. The CDR3 is 14 residues long. CDR1 is SGHRS and CDR2 is YFSETQ in the germline V gene. Trimming removed 4 bases from V and 0 bases from J; junction bases left unmatched: 3. The CDR3 sequence: CASSGGRSSYEQYF. In DNA, the CDR3 is TGCGCCAGCAGCGGCGGGAGGAGCTCCTACGAGCAGTACTTC.